Reported below is one TCR beta chain. The table came from immunoSEQ multiplex PCR; TCRdb's copy has only in-frame clones and leaves some out. The sample shows hundreds of thousands of clones, about 90% of them seen only once. Trimming pared 1 base from V and 3 bases from J, leaving 11 bases between. The CDR3 sequence is 15 residues long. Germline CDR1 and CDR2: LNHNV and YYDKDF (reference sequence). The data stem from a study of shared T cell receptors in the human thymus. This sample was also put to use in a study of human thymus T cells. That paper adds: Thymic and blood repertoires showed apparently biased V and J gene usage. What related research reported was that thymic repertoires overlapped highly among unrelated individuals.

The sequenced sample was thymocytes. The sequence came from a boy under two years old with a congenital heart defect. The chain joins TRBV15 to TRBJ2-3, with no clear D. For the CDR3, the DNA is TGTGCCACCAGCAGAGTCCCCATCCATACAGATACGCAGTATTTT. It yields the protein CATSRVPIHTDTQYF.